This T cell receptor (beta chain) was sequenced in a study of OX40 agonist ivuxolimab in advanced cancers. Study-level findings and limits: Clonal expansion from baseline to week 6 occurred in both CD4+ and CD8+ T cells.

Germline V lookup: CDR1 SEHNR, CDR2 FQNEAQ (reference sequence). Deletions cut 3 bases from V and 4 bases from J, with 3 bases between. The CDR3 sequence is 11 residues long. Turning to this clone: Its antigen is unidentified. At the DNA level, this CDR3 is encoded by other sequences in the same sample as well.

Clones were sequenced by immunoSEQ multiplex PCR, and TCRdb holds only the in-frame ones, with some missing. The data contain some 43,000 clones, 85% to 95% of them singletons. V is TRBV7-9 and J is TRBJ1-1, with no clear D. The sequences come from CD4+ or CD8+ T cells sorted from blood, collected in a trial of the OX40 agonist ivuxolimab. This receptor was obtained from an adult with an advanced solid tumor such as melanoma, head and neck, liver or kidney cancer. The CDR3 sequence: CASSFGTEAFF. The DNA for the CDR3 is TGTGCCAGCAGCTTCGGCACTGAAGCTTTCTTT.